This T cell receptor (beta chain) was obtained from a study of T-cell memory formation after mild COVID-19. Findings and limits, study-wide: Pre-infection memory showed some responding clones, and this suggested that cross-reactive memory joined.

MiXCR, run by TCRdb on the 5' RACE reads, gives a single entry per CDR3 protein. The sample lists around 530,000 distinct CDR3 sequences; about 20% were seen once. Trimming took off 6 bases at V and 7 bases at J, with 21 bases between the two ends. This CDR3 spans 16 amino acids. This clonotype was counted between two and nine times. What it recognizes is unknown. The source material was PBMCs or a T cell subset sorted from them (not recorded which). V usage is TRBV12-3 or TRBV12-4 and J usage is TRBJ2-2; either TRBD1 or TRBD2 may supply D (7 bases each). This TCR derives from an adult woman who had mild COVID-19 (a few samples of this study predate the infection). Cell type and time point are not known. The CDR3 loop is CASRDGTAWEGGELFF. The CDR3 nucleotides are TGTGCCAGCAGGGATGGGACAGCATGGGAGGGCGGGGAGCTGTTTTTT.